This TCR beta chain was sequenced for a study of regulatory T cells in long-lasting Graves disease. The study's findings and limits: Clonotypes that were public and shared totalled about 2,500 in persistent patients versus approximately 970 in new patients.

The sample's time point: newly diagnosed GD, antithyroid drugs for less than 3 months. From PBMCs, RNA was extracted and then used to make the TCR library. The patients were drawn from one endocrinology department in Xi'an, China. On this clonotype itself: Its target is not known.

Arm-PCR of CDR3 regions and iRepertoire HTBI primers were the basis on which TCR beta libraries were built. TCRdb re-called the multiplex PCR reads through MiXCR, storing one row per CDR3 protein. This sample carries about 360,000 distinct CDR3 sequences, around 15% of them seen once, and the ten largest clones take around 20%. Trimming shortened V by 3 bases and J by 10 bases, and 7 bases separated the two germline ends. This CDR3 has 12 amino acids. Looked up from germline, CDR1 is SGHAT and CDR2 is FQNNGV. These data also formed part of another study, on T cells in Graves' hyperthyroidism and ophthalmopathy. According to that study: Clinical symptoms, serum thyroxine, TRAb, thyroid ultrasound and orbital computed tomography informed diagnoses. Blood samples included most of the expanded thyroid clonotypes exceeding 0.001.

The sequenced sample was peripheral blood mononuclear cells (PBMCs), obtained at new diagnosis, from a patient treated with antithyroid drugs. This receptor was taken from a woman between 18 and 29 years old with Graves disease. The chain has TRBV11-2 and TRBJ1-6; possible D gene TRBD1, 5 bases. The chain's CDR3 is CASSLGESPLHF. CDR3 DNA sequence: TGTGCCAGCAGCTTGGGGGAATCACCCCTCCACTTT.